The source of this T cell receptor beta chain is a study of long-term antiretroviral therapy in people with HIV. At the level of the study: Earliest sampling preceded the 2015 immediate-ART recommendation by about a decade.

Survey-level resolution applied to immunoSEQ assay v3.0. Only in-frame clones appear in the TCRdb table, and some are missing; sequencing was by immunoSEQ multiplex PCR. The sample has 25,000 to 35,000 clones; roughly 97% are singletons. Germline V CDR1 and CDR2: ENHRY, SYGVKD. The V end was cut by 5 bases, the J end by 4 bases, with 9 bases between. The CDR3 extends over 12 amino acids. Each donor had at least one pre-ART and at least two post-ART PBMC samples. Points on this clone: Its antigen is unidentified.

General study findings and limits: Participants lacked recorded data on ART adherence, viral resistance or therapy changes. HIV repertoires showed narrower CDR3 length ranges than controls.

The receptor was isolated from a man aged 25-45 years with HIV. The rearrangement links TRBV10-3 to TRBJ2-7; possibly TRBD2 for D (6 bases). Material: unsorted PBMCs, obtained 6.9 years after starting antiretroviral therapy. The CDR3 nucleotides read TGTGCCATCAGTATGGAGGGGTACGAGCAGTACTTC. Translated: CAISMEGYEQYF.